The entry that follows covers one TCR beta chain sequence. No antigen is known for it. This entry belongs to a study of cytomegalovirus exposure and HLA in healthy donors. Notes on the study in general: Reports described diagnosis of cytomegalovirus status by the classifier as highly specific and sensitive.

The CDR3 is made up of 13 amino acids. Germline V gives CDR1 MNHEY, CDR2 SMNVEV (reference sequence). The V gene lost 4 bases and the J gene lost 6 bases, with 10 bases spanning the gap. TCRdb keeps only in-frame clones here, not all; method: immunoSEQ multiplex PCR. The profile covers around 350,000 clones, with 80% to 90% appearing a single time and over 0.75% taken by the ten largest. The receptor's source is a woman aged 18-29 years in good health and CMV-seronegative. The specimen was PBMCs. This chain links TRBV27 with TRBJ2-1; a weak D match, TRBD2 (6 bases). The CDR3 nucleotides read TGTGCCAGCAGTTCCTCGACTAGCAATGAGCAGTTCTTC. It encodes CASSSSTSNEQFF.